A single sample is the source of the 23 T cell receptor beta chains below, sequenced in a study of CD8+ T cells in alopecia areata. Extraction of RNA preceded its reverse transcription into cDNA, which served as the sequencing template. Some clones are missing from TCRdb's copy, which holds only in-frame ones; the method was immunoSEQ multiplex PCR. The table lists over 85,000 clones, less than 50% of them singletons, with approximately 0.79% in the top ten. The sample taken for sequencing was CD4+ T cells sorted from blood. The receptors here all came from a human donor with alopecia areata.

The CDR3 is CASSLEGLNEQFF. CDR3 sequence (DNA): TGCGCCAGCAGCTTGGAGGGGCTGAATGAGCAGTTCTTC. This sequence joins TRBV5-1 and TRBJ2-1, with D perhaps matching TRBD1 (5 bases). The CDR3 consists of 13 residues. V was trimmed by 0 bases and J by 7 bases, leaving 8 bases between them. In germline, CDR1 is SGHRS, CDR2 YFSETQ.

Written as DNA, the CDR3 is TGTGCCAGCAGTCGTACAGGGGGAGGAGGCACTGAAGCTTTCTTT. It translates to CASSRTGGGGTEAFF. The V call is TRBV7-9, the J call TRBJ1-1, with 8 bases that match TRBD1. The germline CDR1 and CDR2 sequences are SEHNR and FQNEAQ (reference sequence). V lost 6 bases, J lost 4 bases, and 10 bases stayed unmatched. This CDR3 spans 15 amino acids. Using reference TRBV7-9 and TRBJ1-1 for the parts outside the CDR3, the full variable domain is DTGVSQNPRHKITKRGQNVTFRCDPISEHNRLYWYRQTLGQGPEFLTYFQNEAQLEKSRLLSDRFSAERPKGSFSTLEIQRTEQGDSAMYLCASSRTGGGGTEAFFGQGTRLTVV.

This rearrangement joins TRBV2 to TRBJ2-7, with D possibly TRBD1 on 6 matching bases. CDR1 is SNHLY and CDR2 is FYNNEI in the germline V gene. The CDR3 totals 15 residues. V shed 3 bases and J shed 0 bases, with 12 bases lying between them. CDR3 amino acids: CASSDQGSSSYEQYF. The CDR3 nucleotides are TGTGCCAGCAGTGATCAGGGGTCGAGCTCCTACGAGCAGTACTTC.

This clone came up a few times. The V and J genes are TRBV30 and TRBJ1-5; a possible D gene is TRBD1 (5 bases). The V gene's germline CDR1 is GTSNPN and CDR2 SVGIG (reference sequence). The CDR3 length is 13 residues. Trimming removed 0 bases at V and 6 bases at J, with 9 bases between. The CDR3 DNA is TGTGCCTGGAGTGTGGGGCAGTCTCAGCCCCAGCATTTT. It translates to CAWSVGQSQPQHF.

This chain uses TRBV7-6 with TRBJ2-5; TRBD1 agrees at 7 bases. CDR1 and CDR2 (germline): SGHVS, FNYEAQ. V lost 5 bases, J lost 4 bases, and 7 bases stayed unmatched. The CDR3 totals 14 residues. CDR3 sequence reads: CASSLLTGRETQYF. CDR3 sequence (DNA): TGTGCCAGCAGCCTACTGACAGGGAGAGAGACCCAGTACTTC.

This clone was picked up a small number of times. The chain links TRBV6-5 to TRBJ1-1; D unclear. Trimming shortened V by 2 bases and J by 6 bases, and 10 bases separated the two germline ends. The germline gives CDR1 MNHEY, CDR2 SVGAGI. The CDR3 is 13 residues long. The CDR3 DNA is TGTGCCAGCAGTTACGATCGGATGTCTGAAGCTTTCTTT. This encodes CASSYDRMSEAFF.

This clone was detected a few times. This chain uses TRBV29-1 with TRBJ2-1, with 7 bases that match TRBD2. Trimming cost V 3 bases and J 9 bases; bases outside gene matches: 5. The CDR3 length is 12 residues. CDR1 SQVTM and CDR2 ANQGSEA come from the germline V gene. The CDR3 sequence is CSVDSAGVEQFF. CDR3 sequence (DNA): TGCAGCGTTGATTCCGCGGGAGTTGAGCAGTTCTTC.

This chain links TRBV30 with TRBJ2-1, with 12 bases matching TRBD2. This CDR3 spans 16 amino acids. Losses at the gene ends were 2 bases for V and 10 bases for J; bases not matched to a gene: 12. Germline V lookup: CDR1 GTSNPN, CDR2 SVGIG (reference sequence). The CDR3 loop reads CAWSSTLLAGGREQFF. CDR3 sequence (DNA): TGTGCCTGGAGTTCAACCCTCCTAGCGGGAGGGCGGGAGCAGTTCTTC.

The CDR3 DNA reads as TGTGCCCCCGACGGTGCGTACTCCTACAATGAGCAGTTCTTC. It is translated as CAPDGAYSYNEQFF. This sequence joins TRBV30 and TRBJ2-1; D is uncertain. Germline V gene sequence: CDR1 GTSNPN, CDR2 SVGIG (reference sequence). The length of the CDR3 is 14 residues. Trimming took off 8 bases at V and 0 bases at J, with 14 bases between the two ends.

This clone has more than one count but fewer than ten. This chain joins TRBV4-2 and TRBJ2-3; 9 bases are shared with TRBD2. The V and J ends lost 0 bases and 5 bases, in that order; junction bases with no gene match: 6. Germline CDR1 LGHNA, CDR2 YNFKEQ. There are 16 residues in the CDR3. The CDR3 loop reads CASSQDIGAGGDTQYF. The CDR3 region has the DNA TGTGCCAGCAGCCAAGATATAGGAGCGGGGGGAGATACGCAGTATTTT.

This clone was seen only a few times. The chain couples TRBV2 to TRBJ2-1; D unclear. V lost 0 bases, J lost 6 bases, and 12 bases lay in between. The CDR3 is made up of 15 amino acids. CDR1 SNHLY and CDR2 FYNNEI come from the germline V gene. Here the CDR3 DNA reads TGTGCCAGCAGTGAAGCTAACCTCCGTGGCAATGAGCAGTTCTTC. Protein product: CASSEANLRGNEQFF.

The V and J genes are TRBV11-2 and TRBJ2-3; D is unresolved. This CDR3 spans 16 amino acids. Germline V CDR1 and CDR2: SGHAT, FQNNGV. Trimming stripped 5 bases from V and 1 base from J, with 16 bases between. The DNA for the CDR3 is TGTGCCAGCAGCCCCCAAGGTAGAAGTGGCACAGATACGCAGTATTTT. The encoded protein is CASSPQGRSGTDTQYF. Based on the CDR3 plus reference TRBV11-2 and TRBJ2-3, the full variable domain is EAGVAQSPRYKIIEKRQSVAFWCNPISGHATLYWYQQILGQGPKLLIQFQNNGVVDDSQLPKDRFSAERLKGVDSTLKIQPAKLEDSAVYLCASSPQGRSGTDTQYFGPGTRLTVL.

In this sample, this clone turned up a few times. The chain carries TRBV2 and TRBJ2-7; 13 bases are shared with TRBD2. Trimming cost V 7 bases and J 6 bases; bases outside gene matches: 9. The germline gives CDR1 SNHLY, CDR2 FYNNEI. The CDR3 totals 15 residues. In DNA form, the CDR3 reads TGTGCCAGCAACCGCGGACTAGCGGGAGAGGGCGAGCAGTACTTC. Protein sequence: CASNRGLAGEGEQYF.

J is TRBJ2-5 and V is TRBV7-9; 7 positions agree with TRBD1. This CDR3 is 13 amino acids long. V lost 5 bases to trimming and J lost 2 bases; unmatched junction nucleotides: 2. Germline CDR1 is SEHNR and CDR2 is FQNEAQ (reference sequence). CDR3 protein: CASSRGQQETQYF. The CDR3 region has the DNA TGTGCCAGCAGCCGGGGACAGCAAGAGACCCAGTACTTC. The whole variable domain, remainder taken from reference TRBV7-9 and TRBJ2-5, is DTGVSQNPRHKITKRGQNVTFRCDPISEHNRLYWYRQTLGQGPEFLTYFQNEAQLEKSRLLSDRFSAERPKGSFSTLEIQRTEQGDSAMYLCASSRGQQETQYFGPGTRLLVL.

This clone was seen a few times. This sequence joins TRBV30 and TRBJ2-1; D uncertain. Germline assignment: CDR1 GTSNPN and CDR2 SVGIG (reference sequence). The CDR3 contains 11 residues. V shed 0 bases and J shed 15 bases, with 12 bases lying between them. The CDR3 bases are TGTGCCTGGAGTGTAGGGCCAGGTCGGTTCTTC. Translating gives CAWSVGPGRFF.

This chain uses TRBV29-1 with TRBJ2-1; D not resolved. The CDR3 spans 14 residues. With 7 bases removed from V and 2 bases from J, the gap between germline ends came to 15 bases. CDR1 is SQVTM and CDR2 is ANQGSEA in the germline V gene. The CDR3 coding sequence is TGCAGCGGTTACTTGGCGGTAACCTACAATGAGCAGTTCTTC. Residues: CSGYLAVTYNEQFF.

The chain uses TRBV27 and TRBJ2-2; D might be TRBD2 (5 bases). This CDR3 contains 14 residues. Trimming cost V 7 bases and J 5 bases, with 14 bases left between them. CDR1 and CDR2 from the germline V gene are MNHEY and SMNVEV (reference sequence). CDR3 in amino acids: CASTPLRETGELFF. The CDR3 DNA reads as TGTGCCAGCACCCCGTTGAGGGAAACCGGGGAGCTGTTTTTT.

This clone appeared a single time. The chain is built from TRBV30 and TRBJ1-5; D gene ambiguous. Trimming took off 2 bases at V and 5 bases at J, with 10 bases between the two ends. From germline, CDR1 is GTSNPN and CDR2 SVGIG (reference sequence). This CDR3 contains 13 residues. The DNA of the CDR3 is TGTGCCTGGAGTATAACAGCTGATCAGCCCCAGCATTTT. Protein: CAWSITADQPQHF.

The rearrangement links TRBV5-6 to TRBJ2-1; no clear D gene. CDR3 length: 12 residues. CDR1 is SGHDT and CDR2 is YYEEEE in the germline V gene. V shed 5 bases and J shed 9 bases, with 12 bases lying between them. The CDR3 sequence is CASSQPVGEQFF. In DNA form, the CDR3 reads TGTGCCAGCAGTCAACCGGTGGGTGAGCAGTTCTTC.

In DNA form, the CDR3 reads TGCGCCAGCAGCTTGGGGAGTCGAATGAACACTGAAGCTTTCTTT. Protein sequence: CASSLGSRMNTEAFF. The chain uses TRBV5-1 and TRBJ1-1; D ambiguous. The CDR3 has 15 amino acids. Germline V gene data show CDR1 as SGHRS and CDR2 as YFSETQ. V dropped 0 bases and J dropped 0 bases, with 9 bases sitting between them. Variable domain in full (rest from reference TRBV5-1 and TRBJ1-1): KAGVTQTPRYLIKTRGQQVTLSCSPISGHRSVSWYQQTPGQGLQFLFEYFSETQRNKGNFPGRFSGRQFSNSRSEMNVSTLELGDSALYLCASSLGSRMNTEAFFGQGTRLTVV.

This clone occurred a few times. The CDR3: CSVALLAGNTGELFF. The DNA for the CDR3 is TGCAGCGTGGCCCTTCTAGCGGGGAACACCGGGGAGCTGTTTTTT. The rearrangement joins TRBV29-1 to TRBJ2-2; 8 bases align to TRBD2. Germline V gives CDR1 SQVTM, CDR2 ANQGSEA. The J segment lost 1 base and the V segment lost 6 bases, leaving 7 bases of the junction unmatched. The CDR3 extends over 15 amino acids.

Regarding this clone: Within the sample, other DNA sequences also encode this same CDR3. The chain links TRBV30 to TRBJ2-7, with D perhaps TRBD1 or TRBD2 (5 bases each). V was clipped by 0 bases and J by 6 bases, with 6 bases between them. Germline V CDR1 and CDR2: GTSNPN, SVGIG (reference sequence). The CDR3 contains 11 residues. The CDR3 region has the DNA TGTGCCTGGAGTGTTGGGGGCGAGCAGTACTTC. Encoded protein: CAWSVGGEQYF.

This sequence joins TRBV15 and TRBJ2-1; no reliable D call. V was clipped by 0 bases and J by 1 base, with 7 bases between them. The length of the CDR3 is 15 residues. Germline V gene sequence: CDR1 LNHNV, CDR2 YYDKDF (reference sequence). The CDR3 DNA sequence: TGTGCCACCAGCAGAGATCGGCGGTCCTACAATGAGCAGTTCTTC. This codes for CATSRDRRSYNEQFF.